The sample holds a few counts of the clone carrying this T cell receptor beta chain. What it binds is not known. This sample stems from a study of T cells after yellow fever vaccination. Germline V gene sequence: CDR1 MNHEY, CDR2 SVGAGI. Trimming cost V 2 bases and J 8 bases; bases outside gene matches: 10. The CDR3 has 17 amino acids. Regarding the study as a whole: Though weaker, the secondary response peaked faster, on day 5 versus 15.

TCRdb re-called the 5' RACE reads with MiXCR, one entry per CDR3 protein. The sample holds 500,000 to 700,000 distinct CDR3 sequences; 15% to 20% are singletons and the top ten take roughly an eighth. The chain recombines TRBV6-5 with TRBJ2-1, with TRBD2 matching 12 bases. The specimen comprised PBMCs, sampled 15 days after the yellow fever booster vaccination. This clonotype originated in a man aged 25 to 40 who received the YFV17D yellow fever vaccine. Here the CDR3 DNA reads TGTGCCAGCAGTTACGGGATATCGACTAGCGGGAGTTATGAGCAGTTCTTC. Encoded protein: CASSYGISTSGSYEQFF.